The rows below give T cell receptor beta chains drawn from one sample of a study of technical replicates of blood from a handful of donors. Data came from immunoSEQ multiplex PCR; TCRdb stores just in-frame clones and leaves some out. In the table there are about 81,000 clones, nearly 97% of which are singletons. Material for sequencing was T cells isolated from PBMCs. The source is a human donor in good health. CDR3s include the opening cysteine and the closing phenylalanine or tryptophan. The D gene is left open where the match is weak. Clone sizes are given selectively: once, few, many, or a class where the clone is expanded.

>TRBJ2-1|once|TRBV30|TRBD1
CACLRTGDNEQFF
TGTGCCTGCCTTAGGACAGGGGACAATGAGCAGTTCTTC
>TRBJ2-1|-|TRBV5-1|-
CASSLVRYNEQFF
TGCGCCAGCAGCTTGGTTCGTTACAATGAGCAGTTCTTC
>TRBJ1-2|-|TRBV6-5|-
CASSYSPGRGDYGYTF
TGTGCCAGCAGTTACTCTCCGGGGAGGGGGGACTATGGCTACACCTTC
>TRBJ1-5|-|TRBV28|TRBD1
CASRTESYRGQPQHF
TGTGCCAGCAGAACTGAATCATACAGGGGTCAGCCCCAGCATTTT
>TRBJ2-7|once|TRBV11-3|TRBD2
CASRQGLSTYEQYF
TGTGCCAGCAGGCAGGGACTATCTACCTACGAGCAGTACTTC
>TRBJ1-1|once|TRBV15|-
CATSRGSGNTEAFF
TGTGCCACCAGCAGGGGATCGGGAAACACTGAAGCTTTCTTT
>TRBJ2-7|-|TRBV10-3|-
CATGEALYEQYF
TGTGCCACCGGGGAGGCACTCTACGAGCAGTACTTC
>TRBJ2-7|-|TRBV7-9|TRBD2
CASRASGSSYEQYF
TGTGCCAGCAGAGCTAGCGGGAGCTCCTACGAGCAGTACTTC
>TRBJ2-2|-|TRBV15|TRBD1
CATSSSIGTAVTGELFF
TGTGCCACCAGCAGTTCTATTGGGACAGCAGTCACCGGGGAGCTGTTTTTT
>TRBJ1-5|-|TRBV28|-
CASSLLGEGDQPQHF
TGTGCCAGCAGTTTACTCGGGGAGGGTGATCAGCCCCAGCATTTT
>TRBJ2-7|-|TRBV11-2|TRBD1
CASSQLLTGVYEQYF
TGTGCCAGCAGCCAATTACTCACAGGGGTCTACGAGCAGTACTTC
>TRBJ2-2|-|TRBV27|TRBD1
CASRPTGFGELFF
TGTGCCAGCAGACCGACAGGGTTCGGGGAGCTGTTTTTT
>TRBJ2-7|-|TRBV19|-
CASSISRSQQYF
TGTGCCAGTAGTATTTCCAGGTCCCAGCAGTACTTC
>TRBJ2-4|once|TRBV4-3|-
CASSQDRAKNIQYF
TGCGCCAGCAGCCAAGACAGGGCCAAAAACATTCAGTACTTC
>TRBJ1-4|-|TRBV7-9|-
CASSSLSGATNEKLFF
TGTGCCAGCAGCTCTTTATCGGGGGCAACTAATGAAAAACTGTTTTTT
>TRBJ2-7|-|TRBV18|TRBD1
CASSPSGQGAKEQYF
TGTGCCAGCTCACCCTCCGGACAGGGGGCCAAAGAGCAGTACTTC
>TRBJ1-2|-|TRBV19|-
CASSVPGTPYGYTF
TGTGCCAGTAGTGTTCCCGGGACACCGTATGGCTACACCTTC
>TRBJ1-2|once|TRBV2|TRBD1
CASRLTGTGYHGYTF
TGTGCCAGCAGATTAACCGGGACAGGGTATCATGGCTACACCTTC
>TRBJ2-2|-|TRBV19|TRBD1
CASSIVRFGTGNTGELFF
TGTGCCAGTAGTATAGTTCGATTCGGGACAGGGAACACCGGGGAGCTGTTTTTT
>TRBJ1-3|-|TRBV29-1|-
CSAGDRGNTIYF
TGCAGCGCCGGAGACAGGGGAAACACCATATATTTT
>TRBJ1-5|-|TRBV2|-
CASRATGTNQPQHF
TGTGCCAGCAGGGCTACAGGGACGAATCAGCCCCAGCATTTT
>TRBJ2-3|-|TRBV5-4|TRBD2
CASSLLAGTDTQYF
TGTGCCAGCAGCTTACTAGCGGGAACGGATACGCAGTATTTT
>TRBJ2-3|once|TRBV5-1|TRBD2
CASSLVTSGAPRTQYF
TGCGCCAGCAGCTTGGTGACTAGCGGGGCCCCCCGTACGCAGTATTTT
>TRBJ1-1|-|TRBV10-3|TRBD1
CAISEWTYTGGLNTEAFF
TGTGCCATCAGTGAATGGACTTATACAGGGGGTTTGAACACTGAAGCTTTCTTT
>TRBJ2-7|-|TRBV28|TRBD1
CASSFNRGNEQYF
TGTGCCAGCAGTTTTAACAGGGGAAACGAGCAGTACTTC